The 5 T cell receptor beta chains in this list originate from one sample, sequenced in a study of OX40 agonist ivuxolimab in advanced cancers. Libraries were constructed by the immunoSEQ multiplex PCR assay. This immuneACCESS table, as held by TCRdb, lists in-frame sequences with V and J called but not all clones. Of the missing ones, under half trace to an unresolved V gene in checked studies; the others have no known cause. This sample gives tens of thousands of clones in total; 80% to 85% of them show up just once. Over 1.2% of the sample goes to the ten largest clones. The specimen was CD4+ or CD8+ T cells sorted from blood, collected in a trial of the OX40 agonist ivuxolimab. Every receptor here comes from an adult with an advanced solid tumor such as melanoma, head and neck, liver or kidney cancer.

The chain carries TRBV5-8 and TRBJ2-5; tentatively, D is TRBD1 (7 bases). V shed 2 bases and J shed 1 base, with 12 bases lying between them. The germline V gene has CDR1 SGHTS and CDR2 YDEGEE. The CDR3 loop spans 15 amino acids. CDR3 region: CASSFRRDSQETQYF. The CDR3, as DNA: TGTGCCAGCAGCTTCCGGCGGGACAGCCAAGAGACCCAGTACTTC.

The V gene is TRBV7-2, the J gene TRBJ1-1; D not resolved. Germline CDR1 is SGHTA and CDR2 is FQGNSA. Trimming removed 7 bases at V and 0 bases at J, with 12 bases between. The CDR3 consists of 14 residues. CDR3 sequence (DNA): TGTGCCAGCACCTTCCTCGGTATGAACACTGAAGCTTTCTTT. Amino acids: CASTFLGMNTEAFF.

The genes are TRBV7-2 and TRBJ2-1; the match to TRBD1 covers 11 bases. V trimming: 4 bases; J trimming: 7 bases; junction bases outside the gene matches: 6. The germline V gene encodes CDR1 SGHTA and CDR2 FQGNSA. CDR3 size: 15 residues. CDR3 sequence: CASSSDRGRENEQFF. CDR3 DNA sequence: TGTGCCAGCAGCTCGGACAGGGGGCGCGAAAATGAGCAGTTCTTC.

This chain joins TRBV7-6 and TRBJ2-1, with 8 nucleotides matching TRBD1. With 3 bases clipped from V and 4 bases from J, the junction kept 5 bases outside the gene matches. Germline loops: CDR1 SGHVS, CDR2 FNYEAQ. This CDR3 comprises 15 residues. DNA of the CDR3: TGTGCCAGCAGCTTGGACGACAGGGGTTACAATGAGCAGTTCTTC. Translating it yields CASSLDDRGYNEQFF. The full variable domain, completed using reference TRBV7-6 and TRBJ2-1, is GAGVSQSPRYKVTKRGQDVALRCDPISGHVSLYWYRQALGQGPEFLTYFNYEAQQDKSGLPNDRFSAERPEGSISTLTIQRTEQRDSAMYRCASSLDDRGYNEQFFGPGTRLTVL.

This clone was detected once. V is TRBV11-2 and J is TRBJ2-5; D gene ambiguous. The germline V gene encodes CDR1 SGHAT and CDR2 FQNNGV. Trimming stripped 4 bases from V and 7 bases from J, with 10 bases between. This CDR3 spans 12 amino acids. The CDR3 here is CASSSLGLTQYF. The CDR3 nucleotides are TGTGCCAGCAGCTCCCTCGGCCTGACCCAGTACTTC.